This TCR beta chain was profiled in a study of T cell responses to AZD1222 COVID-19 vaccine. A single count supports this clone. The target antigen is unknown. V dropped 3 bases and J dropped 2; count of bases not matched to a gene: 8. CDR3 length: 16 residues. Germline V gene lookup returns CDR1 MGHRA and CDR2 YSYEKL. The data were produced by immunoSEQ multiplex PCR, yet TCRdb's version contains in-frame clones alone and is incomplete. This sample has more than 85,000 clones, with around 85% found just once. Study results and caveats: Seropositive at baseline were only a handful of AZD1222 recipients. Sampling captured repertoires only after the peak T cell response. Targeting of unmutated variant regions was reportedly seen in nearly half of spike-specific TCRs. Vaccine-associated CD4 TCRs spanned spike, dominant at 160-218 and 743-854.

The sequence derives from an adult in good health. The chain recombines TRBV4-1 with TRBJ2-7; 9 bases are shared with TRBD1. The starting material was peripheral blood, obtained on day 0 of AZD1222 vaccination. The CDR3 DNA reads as TGCGCCAGCAGCCAGCCGGGGACAGGGAGCCCCTACGAGCAGTACTTC. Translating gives CASSQPGTGSPYEQYF.